This TCR beta chain was identified in a study of cytotoxic CD8 clonotypes in ibrutinib-treated CLL. In the study overall: Of a cohort that held ten to twelve relapsed/refractory and fewer than 16 treatment-naive patients, approximately 18 were IGHV unmutated.

About this clone: The antigen is unknown.

Per germline, CDR1 MNHNS and CDR2 SASEGT. The CDR3 loop spans 14 amino acids. Produced via immunoSEQ multiplex PCR; TCRdb's table is partial and in-frame only. Of a few hundred thousand clones in the sample, over 60% were seen once. Study-level results: Progressing and sustained-remission patients had different sampling times.

J is TRBJ2-5 and V is TRBV6-1, with 8 bases identical to TRBD1. Matching the DNA end better, TRBJ2-7 makes the J call doubtful. The input for sequencing was PBMCs, taken after 36 months of ibrutinib treatment. The sequence was obtained from a human donor with chronic lymphocytic leukemia. CDR3 region: CASSDRGRSYEQYF. DNA of the CDR3: TGTGCCAGCAGTGACAGGGGGCGGTCCTACGAGCAGTACTTC.